This T cell receptor beta chain is from a study of T cell repertoires in cytomegalovirus infection. Study background: Selection of CMV epitopes for the study included recently identified HLA-C-restricted and well-studied HLA-B-restricted ones. CMV infection plus the matching HLA type was flagged by public TCR beta signatures. Study-wide results and limits: Frequencies of public TCR beta families were cumulated, and this identified carriers of CMV plus the relevant HLA. The ex vivo response was dominated by HLA-C-restricted CMV-specific TCR beta clonotypes.

The CDR3 consists of 13 residues. Germline values: CDR1 LGHNA, CDR2 YNFKEQ. Trimming took off 4 bases at V and 2 bases at J, with 8 bases between the two ends. TCRdb independently ran MiXCR on the reads; one entry per CDR3 protein. The table has roughly 920,000 distinct CDR3 sequences, around 32% seen once. This clonotype has just a few counts. Antigen unknown. The sequence came from a human donor in good health (CMV status not recorded). Some clones in this sample may be carry-over from other donors' samples. The rearrangement joins TRBV4-2 to TRBJ1-1; D not certain. This material consisted of cultured CD8+ T cells from PBMCs, taken from culture after CMV antigen stimulation. The CDR3: CASSPATNTEAFF. The CDR3 nucleotides read TGTGCCAGCAGCCCCGCTACAAACACTGAAGCTTTCTTT.